A single sample is the source of the 4 T cell receptor beta chains below, sequenced in a study of T cell repertoires in cytomegalovirus infection. TCRdb itself ran the reads through MiXCR, one entry per CDR3 protein. The table records about 200,000 distinct CDR3 sequences, about a tenth of them present only once. Sample: PBMCs. Every receptor here comes from a human donor in good health (CMV status not recorded). Some clones in this sample may be carry-over from other donors' samples.

This chain connects TRBV15 to TRBJ2-5; 10 bases fit TRBD1. V was pared by 5 bases and J by 5 bases, with 11 bases of the junction left unmatched. The CDR3 sequence is 16 residues long. Germline V gene lookup returns CDR1 LNHNV and CDR2 YYDKDF (reference sequence). The CDR3 DNA follows: TGTGCCACCAGCGGCGGACAGGGGGGCCGTGGGGAGACCCAGTACTTC. Its translation: CATSGGQGGRGETQYF.

This clonotype was recorded many times. The V call is TRBV7-3, the J call TRBJ2-7, with 12 bases identical to TRBD1. The germline gives CDR1 SGHTA, CDR2 FQGTGA. The J segment lost 4 bases and the V segment lost 5 bases, leaving 6 bases of the junction unmatched. The CDR3 length is 15 residues. CDR3 DNA: TGTGCCAGCAGCCCAGGGACAGGGGGCCCTTACGAGCAGTACTTC. Translation: CASSPGTGGPYEQYF.

This clonotype was recorded at least ten times. The rearrangement joins TRBV7-2 to TRBJ2-1; D is possibly TRBD2 (6 bases). The CDR3 has 15 amino acids. Germline CDR1 is SGHTA and CDR2 is FQGNSA. The V gene lost 4 bases and the J gene lost 6 bases, with 16 bases spanning the gap. CDR3 sequence reads: CASSSLLATGNEQFF. DNA of the CDR3: TGTGCCAGCAGCTCCCTCCTAGCGACGGGCAATGAGCAGTTCTTC.

In this sample, this clonotype turned up many times. This sequence joins TRBV28 and TRBJ1-6; D is undetermined. The CDR3 has 14 amino acids. The germline V and J ends were trimmed by 1 base and 6 bases, with 7 bases remaining between them. Per the germline V gene, CDR1 is MDHEN and CDR2 is SYDVKM. CDR3 sequence reads: CASSLFTGNSPLHF. CDR3 nucleotides: TGTGCCAGCAGTTTATTTACGGGTAATTCACCCCTCCACTTT.